One sample yielded the 7 T cell receptor beta chains listed below, sequenced in a study of response to subunit inactivated influenza vaccine. Each CDR3 protein gets one entry after TCRdb re-called the RT-PCR reads with MiXCR. The table records hundreds of thousands of distinct CDR3 sequences, roughly 22% of them present only once. Sample: PBMCs from blood, taken about 19 months after vaccination. Receptor source: a man aged 45-69 years who received an inactivated influenza vaccine.

This clonotype was observed a handful of times. A read error may produce the germline difference seen at one junction end. This chain uses TRBV10-1 with TRBJ2-1, with D possibly being TRBD1 or TRBD2 (5 bases each). This CDR3 has 12 residues. Germline V gene sequence: CDR1 WNHNN, CDR2 SYGVQD (reference sequence). CDR3 sequence (DNA): TGCGCCAGCAGTGAGTCTTCGGGACGGTTAGACTTC. This gives the protein CASSESSGRLDF.

The gene calls are TRBV18 and TRBJ2-3; 11 bases align to TRBD1. This CDR3 is built from 16 residues. Germline V gene data show CDR1 as KGHSH and CDR2 as LQKENI. With 3 bases clipped from V and 4 bases from J, the junction kept 6 bases outside the gene matches. The CDR3 nucleotides read TGTGCCAGCTCACCGGCGCCGGGACAGGGGGCAGATACGCAGTATTTT. This codes for CASSPAPGQGADTQYF.

This clonotype was observed a few times. This CDR3 is CASSGPGQFYEQYF. The DNA of the CDR3 is TGTGCCAGCAGTGGACCGGGACAGTTCTACGAGCAGTACTTC. V gene TRBV2 combines with J gene TRBJ2-7, with 7 bases matching TRBD1. The germline V gene has CDR1 SNHLY and CDR2 FYNNEI. Unmatched junction bases numbered 6, after V lost 4 bases and J lost 3 bases. The length of the CDR3 is 14 residues.

This clonotype was counted at least ten times. The rearrangement uses TRBV5-1 and TRBJ1-4; no clear D. CDR3 length: 16 amino acids. Trimming removed 4 bases at V and 1 base at J, with 14 bases between. From germline, CDR1 is SGHRS and CDR2 YFSETQ. The CDR3 region is CASSPLSRGTNEKLFF. The CDR3 region has the DNA TGCGCCAGCAGCCCCCTGAGCCGGGGAACTAATGAAAAACTGTTTTTT.

This chain connects TRBV2 to TRBJ2-3; D gene ambiguous. The V gene lost 0 bases and the J gene lost 10 bases, with 14 bases spanning the gap. The CDR3 is made up of 14 amino acids. CDR1 is SNHLY and CDR2 is FYNNEI in the germline V gene. The CDR3 DNA reads TGTGCCAGCAGTGAAGCGCCCACCAACCTTGCGCAGTATTTT. It translates to CASSEAPTNLAQYF.

This clonotype was picked up a small number of times. The DNA for the CDR3 is TGCGCCAGCAGCAATCAGGTGGCTGGGGCCAACGTCCTGACTTTC. As protein: CASSNQVAGANVLTF. J is TRBJ2-6 and V is TRBV4-3; D remains unclear. V was trimmed by 5 bases and J by 2 bases, leaving 10 bases between them. The CDR3 is made up of 15 amino acids. Germline V lookup: CDR1 LGHNA, CDR2 YSLEER.

In its sample, this clonotype was seen many times. The J gene is TRBJ1-5, the V gene TRBV29-1; D remains ambiguous. Per the germline V gene, CDR1 is SQVTM and CDR2 is ANQGSEA. CDR3 size: 13 residues. V shed 7 bases and J shed 2 bases, with 12 bases lying between them. In nucleotides, the CDR3 is TGCAGCGCTACGGTCGACCGCAATCAGCCCCAGCATTTT. This encodes CSATVDRNQPQHF.